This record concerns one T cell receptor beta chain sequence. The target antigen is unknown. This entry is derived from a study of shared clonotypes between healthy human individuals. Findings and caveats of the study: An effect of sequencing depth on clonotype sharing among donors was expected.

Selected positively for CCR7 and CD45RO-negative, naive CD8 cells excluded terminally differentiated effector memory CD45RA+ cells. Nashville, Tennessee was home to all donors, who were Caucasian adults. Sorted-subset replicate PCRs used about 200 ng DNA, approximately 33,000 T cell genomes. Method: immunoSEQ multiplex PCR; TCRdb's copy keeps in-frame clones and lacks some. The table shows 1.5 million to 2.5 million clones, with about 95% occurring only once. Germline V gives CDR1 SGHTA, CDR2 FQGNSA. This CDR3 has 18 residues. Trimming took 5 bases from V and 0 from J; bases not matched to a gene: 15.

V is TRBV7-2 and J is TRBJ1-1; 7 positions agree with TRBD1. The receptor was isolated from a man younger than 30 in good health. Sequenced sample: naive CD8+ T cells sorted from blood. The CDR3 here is CASSRYGTVPLMNTEAFF. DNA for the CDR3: TGTGCCAGCAGCAGGTACGGGACAGTCCCTCTCATGAACACTGAAGCTTTCTTT.